The rows below give T cell receptor beta chains drawn from one sample of a study of T cells after yellow fever vaccination. TCRdb called the 5' RACE reads again in MiXCR, with one record for every CDR3 protein. The sample contains a few hundred thousand distinct CDR3 sequences, more than 8.5% of which appear only once. The sample here was PBMCs, taken on the day of the first yellow fever vaccination. The receptors were sampled from a man between 18 and 35 years old who received the YFV17D yellow fever vaccine. CDR3s include the opening cysteine and the closing phenylalanine or tryptophan. A D gene is named only where the DNA matches it firmly. Clone size is not always given. Where it is, it says once, few, many or a class for expanded clones.

size	V	D	J	length	DNA	CDR3
many	TRBV28	.	TRBJ1-2	11	TGTGCCAGCAGTTTGGGTTTTGGCTACACCTTC	CASSLGFGYTF
many	TRBV12-3/TRBV12-4	.	TRBJ1-2	14	TGTGCCAGCAGTTTGGTCCCCCAGGACTATGGCTACACCTTC	CASSLVPQDYGYTF
.	TRBV29-1	.	TRBJ1-2	13	TGCAGCGTTGAATACCCGGGAGGGGGTCGATACACCTTC	CSVEYPGGGRYTF
few	TRBV4-1	.	TRBJ2-4	15	TGCGCCAGCAGCCAAGATGGCAGGGTGCAAAACATTCAGTACTTC	CASSQDGRVQNIQYF
.	TRBV12-5	.	TRBJ1-3	13	TGTGTGTCGGCGCCAACGGGCGGAAACACCATATATTTT	CVSAPTGGNTIYF
.	TRBV7-2	.	TRBJ1-2	14	TGTGCCAGCAGCTTAGCGGGGAACGACTATGGCTACACCTTC	CASSLAGNDYGYTF
.	TRBV9	.	TRBJ2-1	14	TGTGCCAGCAGCCTCGGGACAAAATACAATGAGCAGTTCTTC	CASSLGTKYNEQFF
few	TRBV7-2	TRBD1	TRBJ2-7	15	TGTGCCAGCAGCCACTACGGCAACAGGGGCTACGAGCAGTACTTC	CASSHYGNRGYEQYF
many	TRBV27	TRBD2	TRBJ2-7	15	TGTGCCAGCAGCCGGACTAGCGGGGACCCCTACGAGCAGTACTTC	CASSRTSGDPYEQYF
.	TRBV4-3	.	TRBJ1-5	14	TGCGCCAGCAGCCAAGATTCCCGCAATCAGCCCCAGCATTTT	CASSQDSRNQPQHF
few	TRBV20-1	TRBD2	TRBJ2-7	14	TGCAGTGCTAGAGATCGTGGGGGGGGCTACGAGCAGTACTTC	CSARDRGGGYEQYF
.	TRBV20-1	.	TRBJ1-1	14	TGCAGTGCTAGAGACCAGGGGACGAACACTGAAGCTTTCTTT	CSARDQGTNTEAFF
.	TRBV6-5	TRBD2	TRBJ2-1	16	TGTGCCAGCAGTTACTGGACTAGCGGGGTCGAGGATGAGCAGTTCTTC	CASSYWTSGVEDEQFF
.	TRBV4-1	.	TRBJ1-1	14	TGCGCCAGCAGCCCCGGGTCGGCGTACACTGAAGCTTTCTTT	CASSPGSAYTEAFF
many	TRBV5-8	.	TRBJ2-3	16	TGTGCCAGCAGCTTGGGGTATTCCGGGGTGGCGGATACGCAGTATTTT	CASSLGYSGVADTQYF
.	TRBV4-3	.	TRBJ1-2	14	TGCGCCAGCAGCCAAGATCTCCTCTCCTATGGCTACACCTTC	CASSQDLLSYGYTF
.	TRBV7-2	TRBD2	TRBJ2-5	18	TGTGCCAGCAGCCTAGGGCTTACTAGCGGGGGGGCTGGAGAGACCCAGTACTTC	CASSLGLTSGGAGETQYF
many	TRBV7-2	.	TRBJ1-4	14	TGTGCCAGCACCCTTCCTCCTGGGAATGAAAAACTGTTTTTT	CASTLPPGNEKLFF
few	TRBV7-3	TRBD2	TRBJ2-1	14	TGTGCCAGCAGCTTAAGCGGGGGGGGATCTGAGCAGTTCTTC	CASSLSGGGSEQFF
.	TRBV11-2	TRBD2	TRBJ2-5	14	TGTGCCAGCAGCTTCACCAGCGGGGGCGAGACCCAGTACTTC	CASSFTSGGETQYF
few	TRBV4-1	.	TRBJ1-2	15	TGCGCCAGCAGCAGCGCGGGCGGACTCTATAATGGCTACACCTTC	CASSSAGGLYNGYTF
.	TRBV27	.	TRBJ2-2	14	TGTGCCAGCAGTCTCCAACCCAACACCGGGGAGCTGTTTTTT	CASSLQPNTGELFF
many	TRBV7-8	.	TRBJ1-4	14	TGTGCCAGCAGCCGGGTCCCAACTAATGAAAAACTGTTTTTT	CASSRVPTNEKLFF